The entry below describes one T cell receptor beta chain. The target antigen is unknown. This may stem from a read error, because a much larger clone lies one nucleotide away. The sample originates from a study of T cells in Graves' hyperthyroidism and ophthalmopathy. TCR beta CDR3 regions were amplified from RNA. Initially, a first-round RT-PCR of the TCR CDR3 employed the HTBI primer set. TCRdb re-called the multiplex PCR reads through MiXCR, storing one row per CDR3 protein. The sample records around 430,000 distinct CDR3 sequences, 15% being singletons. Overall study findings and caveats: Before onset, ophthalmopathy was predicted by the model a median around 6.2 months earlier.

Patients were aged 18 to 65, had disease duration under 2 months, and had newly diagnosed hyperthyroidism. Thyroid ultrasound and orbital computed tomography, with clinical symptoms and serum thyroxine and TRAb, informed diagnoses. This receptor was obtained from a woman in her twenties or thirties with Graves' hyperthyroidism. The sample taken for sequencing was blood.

The CDR3 here is CAISDSHKTGGTNEKLLF. The CDR3 DNA reads as TGTGCCATCAGTGACTCTCATAAAACAGGGGGAACTAATGAAAAACTGCTTTTT. The chain couples TRBV10-3 to TRBJ1-4, with 8 positions matching TRBD1. Germline CDR1 ENHRY, CDR2 SYGVKD. The CDR3 consists of 18 residues.